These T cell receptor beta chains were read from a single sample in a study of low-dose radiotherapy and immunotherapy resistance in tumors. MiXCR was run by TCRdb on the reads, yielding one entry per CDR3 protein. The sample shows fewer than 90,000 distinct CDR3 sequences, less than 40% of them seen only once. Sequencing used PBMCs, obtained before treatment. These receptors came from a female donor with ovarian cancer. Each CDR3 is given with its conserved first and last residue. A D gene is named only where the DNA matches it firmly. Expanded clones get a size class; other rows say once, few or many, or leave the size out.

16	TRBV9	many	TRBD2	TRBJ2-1	CASSEAGGGPYNEQFF	TGTGCCAGCAGCGAGGCGGGGGGGGGGCCATACAATGAGCAGTTCTTC
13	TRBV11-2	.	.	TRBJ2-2	CASSLVGPGELFF	TGTGCCAGCAGCTTAGTTGGCCCCGGGGAGCTGTTTTTT
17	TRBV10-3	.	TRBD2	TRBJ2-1	CAISESMAGGGYNEQFF	TGTGCCATCAGTGAGTCGATGGCGGGAGGGGGATACAATGAGCAGTTCTTC
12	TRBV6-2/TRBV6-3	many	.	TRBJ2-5	CASSEFRETQYF	TGTGCCAGCAGTGAATTTCGAGAGACCCAGTACTTC
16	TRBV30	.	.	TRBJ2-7	CAWNPRGTPSSYEQYF	TGTGCCTGGAATCCTCGGGGGACACCGAGCTCCTACGAGCAGTACTTC
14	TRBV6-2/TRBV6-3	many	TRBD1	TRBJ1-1	CASTDTGGNTEAFF	TGTGCCAGCACCGACACAGGGGGGAACACTGAAGCTTTCTTT
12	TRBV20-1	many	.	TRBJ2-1	CSAIDGYNEQFF	TGCAGTGCTATAGACGGATACAATGAGCAGTTCTTC
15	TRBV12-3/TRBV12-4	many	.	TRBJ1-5	CASSLDRVGNQPQHF	TGTGCCAGCAGTTTAGACAGGGTGGGCAATCAGCCCCAGCATTTT
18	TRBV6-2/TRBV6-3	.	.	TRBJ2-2	CASSRGGQEGLGTGELFF	TGTGCCAGCAGTCGAGGGGGGCAGGAGGGGCTCGGCACCGGGGAGCTGTTTTTT
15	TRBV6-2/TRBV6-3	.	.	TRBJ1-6	CASSYGQNRRSPLHF	TGTGCCAGCAGTTACGGGCAGAATAGGCGTTCACCCCTCCACTTT
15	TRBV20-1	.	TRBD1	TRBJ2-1	CSASLGGQGPGAVFF	TGCAGTGCTAGTCTTGGAGGACAGGGGCCTGGGGCCGTGTTCTTC
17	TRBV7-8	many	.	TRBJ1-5	CASSLGIWGISNQPQHF	TGTGCCAGCAGCTTAGGAATATGGGGGATTAGCAATCAGCCCCAGCATTTT
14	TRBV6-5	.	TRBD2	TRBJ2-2	CASSNCGGTGELFF	TGTGCCAGCAGTAACTGCGGGGGGACCGGGGAGCTGTTTTTT
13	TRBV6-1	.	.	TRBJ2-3	CASLRRGTDTQYF	TGTGCCAGCCTAAGGAGGGGTACAGATACGCAGTATTTT
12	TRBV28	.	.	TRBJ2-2	CASSLNGELFFF	.
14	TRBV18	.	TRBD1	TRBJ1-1	CASSSTGENTEAFF	TGTGCCAGCTCGTCGACAGGGGAAAACACTGAAGCTTTCTTT
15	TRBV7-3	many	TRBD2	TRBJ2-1	CASSSRLAVYNEQFF	TGTGCCAGCAGCTCCCGCCTAGCGGTCTACAATGAGCAGTTCTTC
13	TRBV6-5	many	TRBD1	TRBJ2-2	CASSQGAPRELFF	TGTGCCAGCAGCCAGGGGGCCCCCCGGGAGCTGTTTTTT
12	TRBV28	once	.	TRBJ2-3	CASSTGLDTQYF	TGTGCCAGCAGTACAGGGTTAGATACGCAGTATTTT
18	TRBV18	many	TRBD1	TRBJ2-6	CASSPLRTGVSGANVLTF	TGTGCCAGCTCACCTCTGCGGACAGGGGTCTCTGGGGCCAACGTCCTGACTTTC
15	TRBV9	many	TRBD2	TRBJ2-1	CASSVGWGGANEQFF	TGTGCCAGCAGCGTCGGATGGGGAGGGGCGAATGAGCAGTTCTTC
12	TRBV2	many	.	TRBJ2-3	CASKGPTDTQYF	TGTGCCAGCAAGGGTCCCACAGATACGCAGTATTTT
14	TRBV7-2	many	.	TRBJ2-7	CASSQDWGPYEQYF	TGTGCCAGCAGCCAAGATTGGGGGCCGTACGAGCAGTACTTC
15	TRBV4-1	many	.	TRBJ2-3	CASSQDGRTTDTQYF	TGCGCCAGCAGCCAAGATGGACGGACCACAGATACGCAGTATTTT
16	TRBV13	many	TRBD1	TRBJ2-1	CASSTNRDRVPSEQFF	TGTGCCAGCAGCACTAACCGGGACAGGGTTCCTTCTGAGCAGTTCTTC
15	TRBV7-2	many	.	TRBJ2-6	CASSPVVSGANVLTF	TGTGCCAGCAGCCCGGTGGTCTCTGGGGCCAACGTCCTGACTTTC
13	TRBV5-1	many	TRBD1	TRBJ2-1	CASSWTGADEQFF	TGCGCCAGCAGCTGGACAGGGGCCGATGAGCAGTTCTTC
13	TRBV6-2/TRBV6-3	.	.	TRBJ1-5	CASSPYSNQPQHF	TGTGCCAGCAGCCCATATAGCAATCAGCCCCAGCATTTT
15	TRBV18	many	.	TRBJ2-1	CASFLEGSSYNEQFF	TGTGCCAGCTTTTTAGAGGGAAGCTCCTACAATGAGCAGTTCTTC
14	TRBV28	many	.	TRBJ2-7	CASSSGLPRYEQYF	TGTGCCAGCAGCTCGGGCCTACCTCGCTACGAGCAGTACTTC
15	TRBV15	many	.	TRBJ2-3	CATSAMKSGTDTQYF	TGTGCCACCAGCGCCATGAAAAGCGGCACAGATACGCAGTATTTT
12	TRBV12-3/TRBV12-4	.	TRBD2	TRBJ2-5	CASSLSSGDQYF	TGTGCCAGCAGTTTGTCTAGCGGTGACCAGTACTTC
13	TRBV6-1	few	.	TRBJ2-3	CASSGGSTDTQYF	TGTGCCAGCAGTGGGGGAAGCACAGATACGCAGTATTTT
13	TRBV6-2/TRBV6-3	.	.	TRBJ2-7	CASSPDSSYEQYF	TGTGCCAGCAGTCCTGACAGCTCCTACGAGCAGTACTTC
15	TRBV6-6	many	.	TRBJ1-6	CASSYLGTGNSPLHF	TGTGCCAGCAGTTACTTGGGGACTGGGAATTCACCCCTCCACTTT
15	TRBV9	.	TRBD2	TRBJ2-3	CASSVDGGRQDTQYF	TGTGCCAGCAGCGTTGATGGCGGGAGACAAGATACGCAGTATTTT
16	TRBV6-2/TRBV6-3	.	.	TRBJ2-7	CASRRTGGDNSYEQYF	TGTGCCAGCAGGCGAACCGGTGGGGACAACTCCTACGAGCAGTACTTC
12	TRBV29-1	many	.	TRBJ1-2	CSSREGGYGYTF	TGCAGCTCCCGGGAAGGGGGCTATGGCTACACCTTC
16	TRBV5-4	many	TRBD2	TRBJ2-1	CASSSGLAGAWDEQFF	TGTGCCAGCAGCTCTGGACTAGCGGGAGCATGGGATGAGCAGTTCTTC